The clone carrying this TCR beta chain showed up just a few times. Germline values: CDR1 MNHEY, CDR2 SMNVEV (reference sequence). After removal of 4 bases from V and 6 bases from J, the junction contained 6 bases not matched to a gene. The CDR3 is 15 amino acids. Produced via immunoSEQ multiplex PCR; TCRdb's table is partial and in-frame only. This sample has roughly 84,000 clones; around 92% occur once, and the top ten carry approximately 16%. This specimen comes from a study of control samples from healthy donors and cancer patients. The sample comprised blood. The V call is TRBV27, the J call TRBJ1-5; 10 bases line up with TRBD1. The sequence was collected from a man aged 50 to 60 in good health. The CDR3 sequence is CASSSLTGGGQPQHF. In DNA, the CDR3 is TGTGCCAGCAGTTCGTTGACAGGGGGCGGTCAGCCCCAGCATTTT.